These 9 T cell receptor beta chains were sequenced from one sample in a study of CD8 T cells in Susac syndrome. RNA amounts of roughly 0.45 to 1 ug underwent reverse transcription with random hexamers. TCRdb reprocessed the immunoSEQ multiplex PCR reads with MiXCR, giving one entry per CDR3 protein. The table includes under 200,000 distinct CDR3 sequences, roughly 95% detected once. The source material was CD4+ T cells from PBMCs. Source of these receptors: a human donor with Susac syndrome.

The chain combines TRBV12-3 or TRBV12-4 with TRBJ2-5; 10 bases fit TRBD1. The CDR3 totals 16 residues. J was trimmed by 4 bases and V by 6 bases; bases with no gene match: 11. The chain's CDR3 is CASSPEDRGLRETQYF. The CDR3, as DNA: TGTGCCAGCAGCCCCGAAGACAGGGGGCTGCGAGAGACCCAGTACTTC.

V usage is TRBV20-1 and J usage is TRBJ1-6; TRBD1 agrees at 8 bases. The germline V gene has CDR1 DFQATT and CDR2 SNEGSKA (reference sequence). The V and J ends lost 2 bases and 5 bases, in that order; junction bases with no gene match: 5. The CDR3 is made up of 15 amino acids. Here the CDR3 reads CSARIATGDNSPLHF. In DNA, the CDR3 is TGCAGTGCTAGAATAGCGACAGGGGATAATTCACCCCTCCACTTT.

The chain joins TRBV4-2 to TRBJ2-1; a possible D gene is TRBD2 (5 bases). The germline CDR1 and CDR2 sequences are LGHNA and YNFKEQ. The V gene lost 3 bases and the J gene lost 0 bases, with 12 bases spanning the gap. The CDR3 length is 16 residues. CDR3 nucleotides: TGTGCCAGCAGCCACCGGCGGGCAAGCTCCTACAATGAGCAGTTCTTC. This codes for CASSHRRASSYNEQFF.

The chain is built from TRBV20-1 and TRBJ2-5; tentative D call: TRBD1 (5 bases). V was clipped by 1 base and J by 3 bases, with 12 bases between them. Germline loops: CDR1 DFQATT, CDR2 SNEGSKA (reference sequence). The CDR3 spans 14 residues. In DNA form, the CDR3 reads TGCAGTGCTAGAGTCCAGGGTAGGAAAGAGACCCAGTACTTC. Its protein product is CSARVQGRKETQYF.

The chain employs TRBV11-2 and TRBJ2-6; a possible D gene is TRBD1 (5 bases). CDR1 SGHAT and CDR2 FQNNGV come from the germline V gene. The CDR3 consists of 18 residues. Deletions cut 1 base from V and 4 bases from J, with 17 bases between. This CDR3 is CASSLVQGPITGANVLTF. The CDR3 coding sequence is TGTGCCAGCAGCTTAGTGCAGGGCCCTATTACAGGGGCCAACGTCCTGACTTTC.

CDR3 in amino acids: CASSLASMGSTDTQYF. The CDR3 coding sequence is TGTGCCAGCAGCTTAGCCTCCATGGGCAGCACAGATACGCAGTATTTT. The chain uses TRBV7-8 and TRBJ2-3; D remains unclear. V was clipped by 0 bases and J by 0 bases, with 10 bases between them. Germline V gene data show CDR1 as SGHVS and CDR2 as FQNEAQ. This CDR3 has 16 residues.

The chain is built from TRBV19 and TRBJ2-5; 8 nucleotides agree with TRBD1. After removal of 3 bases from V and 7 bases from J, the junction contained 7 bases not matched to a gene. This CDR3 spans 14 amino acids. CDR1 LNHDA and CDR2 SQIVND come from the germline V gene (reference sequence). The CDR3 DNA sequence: TGTGCCAGTAGTATCAGGGGGCCGAGGGGGACCCAGTACTTC. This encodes CASSIRGPRGTQYF.

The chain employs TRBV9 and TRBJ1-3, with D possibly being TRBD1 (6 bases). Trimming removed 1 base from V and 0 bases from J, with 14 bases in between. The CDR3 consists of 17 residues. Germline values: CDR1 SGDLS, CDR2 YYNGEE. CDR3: CASSVRDIASSGNTIYF. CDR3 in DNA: TGTGCCAGCAGCGTACGGGACATAGCCAGCTCTGGAAACACCATATATTTT. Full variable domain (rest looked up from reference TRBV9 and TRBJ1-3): DSGVTQTPKHLITATGQRVTLRCSPRSGDLSVYWYQQSLDQGLQFLIQYYNGEERAKGNILERFSAQQFPDLHSELNLSSLELGDSALYFCASSVRDIASSGNTIYFGEGSWLTVV.

CDR3: CAWSGLGTVDTGELFF. The CDR3 DNA follows: TGTGCCTGGAGTGGTCTGGGTACGGTGGACACCGGGGAGCTGTTTTTT. The chain uses TRBV30 and TRBJ2-2, with unresolved D. V was pared by 1 base and J by 3 bases, with 15 bases between. The CDR3 sequence is 16 residues long. CDR1 and CDR2 (germline): GTSNPN, SVGIG (reference sequence). The full variable domain, its missing parts supplied by reference TRBV30 and TRBJ2-2, is SQTIHQWPATLVQPVGSPLSLECTVEGTSNPNLYWYRQAAGRGLQLLFYSVGIGQISSEVPQNLSASRPQDRQFILSSKKLLLSDSGFYLCAWSGLGTVDTGELFFGEGSRLTVL.